Sequencing of this TCR beta chain was carried out in a study of blood T cell repertoires in COVID-19. Study summary: Both acute and convalescent COVID-19 samples were obtained from the United States, Italy and Spain.

J gave up 5 bases and V 0 bases, and 4 bases lay outside the gene matches. CDR1 and CDR2 (germline): SGHRS, YFSETQ. This CDR3 region has 14 residues. Original processing methods: Reference gene primer amplification gave nucleated cell count estimates. Only in-frame clones appear in the TCRdb table, and some are missing; sequencing was by immunoSEQ multiplex PCR. From that table come the V and J calls and clone size; the DNA was used to work out D and trimming. This sample has nearly 35,000 clones, with around 73% found just once. As regards this clone: The same CDR3 arises from other DNA sequences in this sample as well.

The specimen sequenced was peripheral blood. This clonotype originated in a woman in her sixties or seventies with acute or convalescent COVID-19. V and J are TRBV5-1 and TRBJ2-5; 7 bases map to TRBD1. The CDR3 reads CASSLGQGGETQYF. The CDR3 coding sequence is TGCGCCAGCAGCTTGGGACAGGGTGGGGAGACCCAGTACTTC.